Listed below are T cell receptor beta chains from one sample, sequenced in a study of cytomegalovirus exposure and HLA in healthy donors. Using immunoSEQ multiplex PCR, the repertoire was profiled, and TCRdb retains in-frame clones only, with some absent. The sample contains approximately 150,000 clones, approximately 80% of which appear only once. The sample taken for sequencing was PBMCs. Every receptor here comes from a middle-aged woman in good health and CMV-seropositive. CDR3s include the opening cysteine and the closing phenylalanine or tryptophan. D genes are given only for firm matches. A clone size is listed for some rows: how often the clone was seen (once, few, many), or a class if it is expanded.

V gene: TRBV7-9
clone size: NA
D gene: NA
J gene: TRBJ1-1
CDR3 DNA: TGTGCCAGCAGCCCTCAGGGGTCCCAAGCTTTCTTT
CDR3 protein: CASSPQGSQAFF

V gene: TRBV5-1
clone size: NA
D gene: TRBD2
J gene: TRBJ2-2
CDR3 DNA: TGCGCCAGCGGCCAGGCGGGGGGAAATACCGGGGAGCTGTTTTTT
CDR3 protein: CASGQAGGNTGELFF

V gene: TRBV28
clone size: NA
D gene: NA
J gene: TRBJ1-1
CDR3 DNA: TGTGCCAGCAGGGGCGGGGGGACCACTGAAGCTTTCTTT
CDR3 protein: CASRGGGTTEAFF

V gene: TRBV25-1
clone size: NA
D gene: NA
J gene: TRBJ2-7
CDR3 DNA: TGTGCCAGTTACAGGGATCCCTACGAGCAGTACTTC
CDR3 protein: CASYRDPYEQYF

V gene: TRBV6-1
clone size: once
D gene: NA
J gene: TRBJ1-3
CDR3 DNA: TGTGCCAGCAGCGAACAGGCCAGCTCTGGAAACACCATATATTTT
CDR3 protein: CASSEQASSGNTIYF

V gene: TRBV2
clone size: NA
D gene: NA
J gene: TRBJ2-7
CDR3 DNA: TGTGCCAGCGGGGACTGGGGGGAATACGAGCAGTACTTC
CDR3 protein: CASGDWGEYEQYF

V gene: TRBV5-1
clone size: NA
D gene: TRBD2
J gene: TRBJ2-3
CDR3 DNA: TGCGCCAGCAGTAATCCGGGACTAGCGGGAGCGGGCGCAGATACGCAGTATTTT
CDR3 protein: CASSNPGLAGAGADTQYF

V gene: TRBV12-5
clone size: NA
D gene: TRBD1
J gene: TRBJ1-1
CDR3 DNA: TGTGCTAGTGAACCGACGACAGGGCTCATGAACACTGAAGCTTTCTTT
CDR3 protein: CASEPTTGLMNTEAFF

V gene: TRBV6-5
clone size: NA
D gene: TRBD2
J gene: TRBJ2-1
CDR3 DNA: TGTGCCAGCAGAACCGCGGGGGGCGGGTCCAATGAGCAGTTCTTC
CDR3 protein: CASRTAGGGSNEQFF

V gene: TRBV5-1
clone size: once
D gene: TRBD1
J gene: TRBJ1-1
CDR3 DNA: TGCGCCAGCAGCTTGGCCGGGACAGGGGGAAACACTGAAGCTTTCTTT
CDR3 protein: CASSLAGTGGNTEAFF

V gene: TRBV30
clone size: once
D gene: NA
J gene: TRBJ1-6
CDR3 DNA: TGTGCCACACGGGGGGATAGCTCCTATAATTCACCCCTCCACTTT
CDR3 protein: CATRGDSSYNSPLHF

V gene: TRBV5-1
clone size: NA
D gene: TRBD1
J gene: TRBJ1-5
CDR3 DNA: TGCGCCAGCAGCCCCGACAGGGACGGTCAGCCCCAGCATTTT
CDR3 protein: CASSPDRDGQPQHF

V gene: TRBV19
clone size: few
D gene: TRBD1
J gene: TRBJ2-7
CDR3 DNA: TGTGCCAGTAGTCTACAGGGGACCCTTACGCACGAGCAGTACTTC
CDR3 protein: CASSLQGTLTHEQYF

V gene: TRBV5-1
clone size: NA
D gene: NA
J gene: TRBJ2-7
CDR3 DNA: TGCGCCAGCAGCGGGGGGACAGCGTTAACCTACGAGCAGTACTTC
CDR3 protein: CASSGGTALTYEQYF

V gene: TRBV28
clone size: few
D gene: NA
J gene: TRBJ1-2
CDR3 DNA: TGTGCCAGCAGTTTATCCCCAGGGTCCTATGGCTACACCTTC
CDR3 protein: CASSLSPGSYGYTF

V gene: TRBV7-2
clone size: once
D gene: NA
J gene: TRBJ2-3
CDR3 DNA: TGTGCCAGCAGCCCCCGGTCCTACACAGATACGCAGTATTTT
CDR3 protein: CASSPRSYTDTQYF

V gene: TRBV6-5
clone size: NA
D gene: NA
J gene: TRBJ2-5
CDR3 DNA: TGTGCCAGCAGTTACTTGGGGGCAGGGGAGACCCAGTACTTC
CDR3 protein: CASSYLGAGETQYF

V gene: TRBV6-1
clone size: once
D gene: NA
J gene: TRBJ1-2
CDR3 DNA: TGTGCGTCAAGGGACTATGGCTCCACCTTC
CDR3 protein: CASRDYGSTF

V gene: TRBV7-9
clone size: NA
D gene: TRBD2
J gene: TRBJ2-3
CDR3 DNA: TGTGCCAGCAGCTTGGGGGGGACGGATACGCAGTATTTT
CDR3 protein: CASSLGGTDTQYF

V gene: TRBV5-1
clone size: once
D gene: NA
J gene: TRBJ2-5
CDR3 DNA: TGCGCCAGCAGCTTGAACCCCGGCGGGGAGACCCAGTACTTC
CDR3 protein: CASSLNPGGETQYF

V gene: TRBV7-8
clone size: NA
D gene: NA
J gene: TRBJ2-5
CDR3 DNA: TGTGCCAGCAGCTTGCTAGCGATCCAAGAGACCCAGTACTTC
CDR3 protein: CASSLLAIQETQYF

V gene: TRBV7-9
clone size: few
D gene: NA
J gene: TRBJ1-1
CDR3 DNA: TGTGCCAGCAGCTTAGAAGGGGACACTGAAGCTTTCTTT
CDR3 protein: CASSLEGDTEAFF

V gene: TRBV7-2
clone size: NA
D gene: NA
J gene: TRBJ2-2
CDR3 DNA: TGTGCCAGCAGCTTAAGAGGTCCAGGGTTAACCGGGGAGCTGTTTTTT
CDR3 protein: CASSLRGPGLTGELFF

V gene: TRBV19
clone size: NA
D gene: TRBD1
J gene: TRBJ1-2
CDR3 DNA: TGTGCCAGTAGTCAGGGGACAGGTGATTCGTATGGCTACACCTTC
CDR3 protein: CASSQGTGDSYGYTF

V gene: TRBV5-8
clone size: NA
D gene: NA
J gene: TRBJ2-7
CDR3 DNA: TGTGCCACCCGCCACCGGGGAGCCTACGAGCAGTACTTC
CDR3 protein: CATRHRGAYEQYF

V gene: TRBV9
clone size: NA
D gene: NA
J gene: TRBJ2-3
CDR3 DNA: TGTGCCAGCAGCGTAGCTGGACACCAGGCGGATACGCAGTATTTT
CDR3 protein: CASSVAGHQADTQYF

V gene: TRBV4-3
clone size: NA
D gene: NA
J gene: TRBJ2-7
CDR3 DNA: TGCGCCAGCAGCCAGGATTCTCGAACGGGGGAGCAGTACTTC
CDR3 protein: CASSQDSRTGEQYF

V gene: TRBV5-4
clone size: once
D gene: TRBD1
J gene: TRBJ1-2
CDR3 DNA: TGTGCCAGCAGTCGACAGGGCGGGGACGGCTACACCTTC
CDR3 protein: CASSRQGGDGYTF

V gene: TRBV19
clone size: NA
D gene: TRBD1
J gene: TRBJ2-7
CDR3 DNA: TGTGCCAGTAGTACGGGACAGGAGCAGTACTTC
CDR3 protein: CASSTGQEQYF

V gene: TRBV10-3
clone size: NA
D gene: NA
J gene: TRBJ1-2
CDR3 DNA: TGTGCCATCAGTGATTCGGGGAGTCCGGCTTATGGCTACACCTTC
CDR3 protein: CAISDSGSPAYGYTF

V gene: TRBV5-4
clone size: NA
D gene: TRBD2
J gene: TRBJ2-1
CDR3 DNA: TGTGCCAGCAGGGGGGGAGGGACTAGCGGGAGTGTCCATGAGCAGTTCTTC
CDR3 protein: CASRGGGTSGSVHEQFF

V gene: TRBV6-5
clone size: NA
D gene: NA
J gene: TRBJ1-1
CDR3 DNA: TGTGCCAGCACCGGGAAGGCAGTAGGGAACACTGAAGCTTTCTTT
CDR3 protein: CASTGKAVGNTEAFF

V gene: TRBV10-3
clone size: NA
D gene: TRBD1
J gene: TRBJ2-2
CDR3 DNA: TGTGCCATCAGTCTACAGGGGGCGATATCGAACACCGGGGAGCTGTTTTTT
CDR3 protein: CAISLQGAISNTGELFF

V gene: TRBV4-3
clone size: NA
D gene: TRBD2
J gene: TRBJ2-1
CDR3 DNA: TGCGCCAGCAGCCAAGAAGGGCTAGCGGGGGGAAATGAGCAGTTCTTC
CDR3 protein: CASSQEGLAGGNEQFF

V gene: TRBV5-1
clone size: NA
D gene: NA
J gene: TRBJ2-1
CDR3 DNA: TGCGCCAGCAGGCGTACAGAGGGATCTTACAATGAGCAGTTCTTC
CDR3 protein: CASRRTEGSYNEQFF

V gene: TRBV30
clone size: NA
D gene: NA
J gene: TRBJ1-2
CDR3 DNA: TGTGCCTGGTCCAGAGGAGGCTACACCTTC
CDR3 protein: CAWSRGGYTF

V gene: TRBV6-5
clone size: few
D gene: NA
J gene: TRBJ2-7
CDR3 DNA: TGTGCCAGCAGTCCGTTACACGCCGAGCAGTACTTC
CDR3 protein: CASSPLHAEQYF

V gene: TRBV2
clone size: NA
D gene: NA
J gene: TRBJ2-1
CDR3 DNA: TGTGCCAGCAGACTCAACAATGAGCAGTTCTTC
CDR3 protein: CASRLNNEQFF

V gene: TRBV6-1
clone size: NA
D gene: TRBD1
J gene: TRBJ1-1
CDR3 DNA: TGTGCCAGCATTCCCGGACAGGGGCTCGGAGCTTTCTTT
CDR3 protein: CASIPGQGLGAFF

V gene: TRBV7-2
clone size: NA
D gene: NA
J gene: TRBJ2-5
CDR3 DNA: TGTGCCAGCAGCTTAAGCCCGGGGACCCAGTACTTC
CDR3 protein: CASSLSPGTQYF

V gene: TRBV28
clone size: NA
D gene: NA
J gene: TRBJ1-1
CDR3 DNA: TGTGCCAGCAGTTTAAATAGGGGTACTGAAGCTTTCTTT
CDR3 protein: CASSLNRGTEAFF

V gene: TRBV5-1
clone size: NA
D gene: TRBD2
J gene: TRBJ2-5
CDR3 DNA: TGCGCCAGCAGCTTGGAACTAGCGGGGGGAATCCAAGAGACCCAGTACTTC
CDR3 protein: CASSLELAGGIQETQYF

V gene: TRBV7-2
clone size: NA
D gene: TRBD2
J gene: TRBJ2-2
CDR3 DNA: TGTGCCAGCAGCCCTAGGACTAGCGGGGTCACCGGGGAGCTGTTTTTT
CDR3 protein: CASSPRTSGVTGELFF

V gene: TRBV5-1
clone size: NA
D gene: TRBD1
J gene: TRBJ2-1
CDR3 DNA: TGCGCCAGCAGCTTCACAGGGGCTCACAATGAGCAGTTCTTC
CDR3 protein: CASSFTGAHNEQFF

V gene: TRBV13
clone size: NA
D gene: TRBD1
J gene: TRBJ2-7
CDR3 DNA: TGTGCCAGCAGCGAACAGGGGGCTCACTACGAGCAGTACTTC
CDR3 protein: CASSEQGAHYEQYF

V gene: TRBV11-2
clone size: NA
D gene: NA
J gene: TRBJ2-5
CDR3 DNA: TGTGCCAGCAGCCGCCGGGAACTCGAGACCCAGTACTTC
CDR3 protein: CASSRRELETQYF

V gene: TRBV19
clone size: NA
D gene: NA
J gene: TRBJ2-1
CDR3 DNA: TGTGCCAGTAGTATAGCGGGGAACCGGGTTTACAATGAGCAGTTCTTC
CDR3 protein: CASSIAGNRVYNEQFF

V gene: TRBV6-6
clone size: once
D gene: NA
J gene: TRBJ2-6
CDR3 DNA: TGTGCCAGCAGTGTCCGGAGCTCTGGGGCCAACGTCCTGACTTTC
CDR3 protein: CASSVRSSGANVLTF

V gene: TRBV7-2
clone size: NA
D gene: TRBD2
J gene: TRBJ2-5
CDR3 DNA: TGTGCCAGCAGCCTCAACGGGGTCCTAGCGGGATTAGGCGAGACCCAGTACTTC
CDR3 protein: CASSLNGVLAGLGETQYF

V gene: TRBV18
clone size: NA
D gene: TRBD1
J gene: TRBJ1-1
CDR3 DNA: TGTGCCAGCTCACTCGGACAGGGGAACACTGAAGCTTTCTTT
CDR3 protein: CASSLGQGNTEAFF

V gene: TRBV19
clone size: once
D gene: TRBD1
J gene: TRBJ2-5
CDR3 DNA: TGTGCCAGTAGTACCCAACCGGGACAGGGGGCAACCCAGCACTTC
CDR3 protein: CASSTQPGQGATQHF

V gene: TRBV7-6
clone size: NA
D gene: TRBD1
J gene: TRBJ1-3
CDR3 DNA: TGTGCCAGCAGCTCTCGACAGGGAGGCGGAAACACCATATATTTT
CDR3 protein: CASSSRQGGGNTIYF

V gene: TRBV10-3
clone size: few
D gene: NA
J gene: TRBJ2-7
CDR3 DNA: TGTGCCATCAGTCTACAGGTCTACTACGAGCAGTACTTC
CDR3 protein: CAISLQVYYEQYF

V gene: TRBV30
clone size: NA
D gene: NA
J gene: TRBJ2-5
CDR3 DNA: TGTGCCTTCCGGGGGGCCGTGGAGACCCAGTACTTC
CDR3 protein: CAFRGAVETQYF

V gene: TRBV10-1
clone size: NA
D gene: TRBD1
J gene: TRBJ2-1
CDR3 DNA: TGCGCCAGCAGCGAAAAGGACAGGGTAACCTACAATGAGCAGTTCTTC
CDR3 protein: CASSEKDRVTYNEQFF

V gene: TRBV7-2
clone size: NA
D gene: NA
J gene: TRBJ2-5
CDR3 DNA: TGTGCCAGCAACCTGGTTCTGGCTAGGGGCCAAGAGACCCAGTACTTC
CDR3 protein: CASNLVLARGQETQYF

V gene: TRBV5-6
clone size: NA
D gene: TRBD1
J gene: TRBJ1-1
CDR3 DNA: TGTGCCAGCAGCTTGGGAGGGGGCGCTACGGAAGCTTTCTTT
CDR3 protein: CASSLGGGATEAFF